This entry features one T cell receptor beta chain sequence. This record belongs to a study of T cells after yellow fever vaccination. TCRdb processed the 5' RACE reads anew with MiXCR; each CDR3 protein has one entry. This sample has approximately 550,000 distinct CDR3 sequences; about 13% occur once, and the top ten carry around an eighth. Sequencing was performed on PBMCs, taken on the day of the yellow fever booster vaccination. This clonotype originated in a man younger than 45 who received the YFV17D yellow fever vaccine.

CDR3 residues: CSARGRTSGDIRPGELFF. The CDR3 DNA reads TGCAGTGCTAGAGGACGGACTAGCGGGGACATTCGGCCCGGGGAGCTGTTTTTT. The chain couples TRBV20-1 to TRBJ2-2; 12 bases are a match to TRBD2. The CDR3 runs 18 residues. CDR1 DFQATT and CDR2 SNEGSKA come from the germline V gene (reference sequence). The ends lost 1 base at V and 6 bases at J; junction bases unmatched: 12.